A single T cell receptor (beta chain) is shown here with its context. The data were taken from a study of CD8+ T cells in alopecia areata. Study overall: Tofacitinib therapy took 6 to 18 months; 6 months off drug came after. Percent affected scalp area, the SALT score, rated treated patients' severity.

Following RNA extraction, reverse transcription yielded cDNA that acted as the sequencing template. This table comes from immunoSEQ multiplex PCR, and its TCRdb copy is limited to in-frame clones, with some not included. In the table there are about 190,000 clones, approximately 56% of which are singletons. Treatment reported: oral pan-JAK inhibitor, 5-10 mg twice daily. CDR1 is ENHRY, CDR2 SYGVKD, per germline. CDR3 length: 13 amino acids. Between the trimmed V and J ends, which lost 8 bases and 1 base, there was a span of 12 bases. The material sequenced was CD4+ T cells sorted from blood, taken at week 4, from a patient treated with tofacitinib. V and J are TRBV10-3 and TRBJ2-7; D remains ambiguous. The sequence was collected from a human donor with alopecia areata. The CDR3 spells CAISTPPSYEQYF. In nucleotides, the CDR3 is TGTGCCATCTCCACCCCCCCATCCTACGAGCAGTACTTC.